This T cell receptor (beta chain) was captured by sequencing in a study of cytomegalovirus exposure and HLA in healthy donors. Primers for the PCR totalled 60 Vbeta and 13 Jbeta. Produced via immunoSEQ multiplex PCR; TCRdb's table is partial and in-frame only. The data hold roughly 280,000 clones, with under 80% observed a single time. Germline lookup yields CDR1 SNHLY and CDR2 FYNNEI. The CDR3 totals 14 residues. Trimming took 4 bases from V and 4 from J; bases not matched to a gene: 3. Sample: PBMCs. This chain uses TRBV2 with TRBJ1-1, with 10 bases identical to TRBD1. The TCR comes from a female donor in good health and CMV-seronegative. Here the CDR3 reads CASSVRDRGTEAFF. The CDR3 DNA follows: TGTGCCAGCAGTGTCCGGGACAGGGGCACTGAAGCTTTCTTT.